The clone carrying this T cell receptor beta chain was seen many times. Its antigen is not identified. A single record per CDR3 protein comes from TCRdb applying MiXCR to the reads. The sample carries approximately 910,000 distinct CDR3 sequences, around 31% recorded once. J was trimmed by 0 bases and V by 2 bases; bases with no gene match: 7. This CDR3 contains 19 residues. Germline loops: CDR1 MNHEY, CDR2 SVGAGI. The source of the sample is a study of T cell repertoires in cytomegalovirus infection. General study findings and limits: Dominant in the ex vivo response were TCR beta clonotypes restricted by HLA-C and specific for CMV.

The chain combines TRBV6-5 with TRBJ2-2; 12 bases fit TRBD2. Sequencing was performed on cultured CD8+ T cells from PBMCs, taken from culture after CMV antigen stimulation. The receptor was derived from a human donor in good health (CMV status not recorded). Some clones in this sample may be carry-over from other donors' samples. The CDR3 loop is CASSYGHLAGGPNTGELFF. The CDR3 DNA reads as TGTGCCAGCAGTTACGGCCACCTAGCGGGGGGGCCGAACACCGGGGAGCTGTTTTTT.